The 18 T cell receptor beta chains below come from one sample, sequenced in a study of T cell repertoires in cytomegalovirus infection. Via MiXCR, TCRdb re-called the reads, giving one row per CDR3 protein. The sample holds 100,000 to 150,000 distinct CDR3 sequences, 7% to 9.5% seen once. The sequenced sample consisted of PBMCs. Source of these receptors: a human donor in good health (CMV status not recorded). Some clones in this sample may be carry-over from other donors' samples.

This clonotype appeared a few times. The chain couples TRBV15 to TRBJ2-5; TRBD1 might be the D (6 bases). V was pared by 3 bases and J by 1 base, with 12 bases between. This CDR3 region has 15 residues. Germline V CDR1 and CDR2: LNHNV, YYDKDF (reference sequence). The CDR3 loop is CATSRKTGLQETQYF. CDR3 sequence (DNA): TGTGCCACCAGCAGGAAGACAGGACTCCAAGAGACCCAGTACTTC.

This clonotype was seen repeatedly, ten times or more. The chain has TRBV6-2 or TRBV6-3 and TRBJ1-5; 10 nucleotides align to TRBD1. In germline, CDR1 is MNHEY, CDR2 SVGEGT. V gave up 7 bases and J gave up 4 bases; unmatched junction bases: 7. The CDR3 contains 15 residues. CDR3 coding DNA: TGTGCCAGCACCCCCCCGGGACAGGGGAATCAGCCCCAGCATTTT. The encoded protein is CASTPPGQGNQPQHF.

Comment on this clonotype: This could be a read error, since a much larger clone is one nucleotide away. The chain recombines TRBV6-1 with TRBJ2-2; no definite D call. Trimming stripped 4 bases from V and 7 bases from J, with 4 bases between. CDR3 size: 11 residues. Germline V gene lookup returns CDR1 MNHNS and CDR2 SASEGT. The CDR3 here is CASSAYGELFF. The CDR3 DNA reads as TGTGCCAGCAGTGCATACGGGGAGCTGTTTTTT.

As concerns this clonotype: Possible read error: a much larger clone is one base away. The chain links TRBV20-1 to TRBJ2-2, with 11 nucleotides matching TRBD1. Unmatched junction bases numbered 8, after V lost 7 bases and J lost 4 bases. Germline loops: CDR1 DFQATT, CDR2 SNEGSKA (reference sequence). The CDR3 extends over 15 amino acids. CDR3 sequence reads: CSDTPGTGGTGELFF. In DNA, the CDR3 is TGCAGTGACACCCCCGGGACAGGGGGCACCGGGGAGCTGTTTTTT.

Only a few counts were recorded for this clonotype. The chain recombines TRBV20-1 with TRBJ2-2; D might be TRBD1 (5 bases). Trimming cost V 1 base and J 6 bases, with 18 bases left between them. The CDR3 length is 16 residues. CDR1 DFQATT and CDR2 SNEGSKA come from the germline V gene (reference sequence). The chain's CDR3 is CSARVPGPVGSGELFF. CDR3 DNA sequence: TGCAGTGCTAGAGTGCCAGGGCCCGTAGGGTCCGGGGAGCTGTTTTTT.

This clonotype has ten or more counts. The V and J genes are TRBV2 and TRBJ1-1; tentative D call: TRBD1 (5 bases). The CDR3 length is 15 residues. Trimming pared 3 bases from V and 0 bases from J, leaving 11 bases between. Germline values: CDR1 SNHLY, CDR2 FYNNEI. CDR3 sequence: CASSEESRVNTEAFF. For the CDR3, the DNA is TGTGCCAGCAGTGAGGAGAGCAGGGTGAACACTGAAGCTTTCTTT.

This clonotype was seen a few times. The V call is TRBV20-1, the J call TRBJ1-6; unclear D gene. The CDR3 is 15 residues long. Germline V gene data show CDR1 as DFQATT and CDR2 as SNEGSKA (reference sequence). Trimming removed 0 bases from V and 5 bases from J, with 11 bases in between. CDR3: CSARDGQANNSPLHF. The DNA of the CDR3 is TGCAGTGCTAGAGATGGGCAGGCAAATAATTCACCCCTCCACTTT.

This clonotype appeared many times. The V gene is TRBV7-2, the J gene TRBJ2-1, with D tentatively TRBD1 (6 bases). Germline V gene data show CDR1 as SGHTA and CDR2 as FQGNSA. This CDR3 region has 13 residues. Trimming stripped 1 base from V and 9 bases from J, with 10 bases between. Here the CDR3 DNA reads TGTGCCAGCAGCTTAGACAGGGTGGCTGAGCAGTTCTTC. Translated, it gives CASSLDRVAEQFF.

This clonotype was found many times. V and J are TRBV28 and TRBJ1-1, with a possible D match to TRBD1 (6 bases). The CDR3 has 14 residues. Germline V gene sequence: CDR1 MDHEN, CDR2 SYDVKM. Between the trimmed V and J ends, which lost 6 bases and 4 bases, there was a span of 15 bases. CDR3 sequence (DNA): TGTGCCAGCAGGCGCAGGGGCTCGTCCACTGAAGCTTTCTTT. Translated, it gives CASRRRGSSTEAFF.

The table lists this clonotype with a few counts. The chain combines TRBV7-9 with TRBJ1-1; D gene uncertain. V dropped 3 bases and J dropped 5 bases, with 7 bases sitting between them. This CDR3 is 12 amino acids long. The V gene's germline CDR1 is SEHNR and CDR2 FQNEAQ (reference sequence). The DNA for the CDR3 is TGTGCCAGCAGCTTTAGCGCGACTGAAGCTTTCTTT. This translates into CASSFSATEAFF.

This clonotype was observed a handful of times. The V call is TRBV20-1, the J call TRBJ1-1; weak D call: TRBD1 (5 bases). The V gene's germline CDR1 is DFQATT and CDR2 SNEGSKA (reference sequence). This CDR3 has 13 residues. The V and J ends lost 5 bases and 2 bases respectively, with 12 bases between them. For the CDR3, the DNA is TGCAGTGCTCCCGGGACGGTAAACACTGAAGCTTTCTTT. Amino acids: CSAPGTVNTEAFF.

This clonotype occurred a few times. This rearrangement joins TRBV2 to TRBJ2-5; D is ambiguous. Trimming took 7 bases from V and 0 from J, leaving 12 bases between them. Germline-derived CDR1 and CDR2 are SNHLY and FYNNEI. This CDR3 spans 14 amino acids. The DNA for the CDR3 is TGTGCCAGCATCTTTTCGGAGTACCAAGAGACCCAGTACTTC. This gives the protein CASIFSEYQETQYF.

This clonotype occurred many times. This chain uses TRBV2 with TRBJ1-4; D perhaps matches TRBD1 (6 bases). V shed 6 bases and J shed 8 bases, with 19 bases lying between them. The CDR3 is 15 residues long. CDR1 is SNHLY, CDR2 FYNNEI, per germline. The chain's CDR3 is CASSPSTRGREKLFF. The CDR3 nucleotides are TGTGCCAGCAGCCCTTCTACCAGGGGAAGGGAAAAACTGTTTTTT.

This clonotype occurred many times. The V and J genes are TRBV19 and TRBJ2-1; the match to TRBD2 covers 13 bases. V dropped 1 base and J dropped 4; count of bases not matched to a gene: 4. The CDR3 loop spans 17 amino acids. CDR1 is LNHDA and CDR2 is SQIVND in the germline V gene (reference sequence). CDR3 bases: TGTGCCAGTAGTATAGTGGGGACTAGCGGGACGTACAATGAGCAGTTCTTC. Protein: CASSIVGTSGTYNEQFF. The full variable domain, with the rest looked up from reference TRBV19 and TRBJ2-1, is DGGITQSPKYLFRKEGQNVTLSCEQNLNHDAMYWYRQDPGQGLRLIYYSQIVNDFQKGDIAEGYSVSREKKESFPLTVTSAQKNPTAFYLCASSIVGTSGTYNEQFFGPGTRLTVL.

In this sample, this clonotype turned up a few times. The chain is built from TRBV20-1 and TRBJ2-3, with TRBD2 matching over 16 bases. This CDR3 region has 16 residues. After removal of 6 bases from V and 4 bases from J, the junction contained 7 bases not matched to a gene. Per the germline V gene, CDR1 is DFQATT and CDR2 is SNEGSKA (reference sequence). DNA of the CDR3: TGCAGTGCGCCGGGACTAGCGGGGGGGGAGGCAGATACGCAGTATTTT. Translation: CSAPGLAGGEADTQYF.

In its sample, this clonotype was seen many times. This chain joins TRBV6-6 and TRBJ2-7; D tentatively fits TRBD1 or TRBD2 (6 bases each). Germline values: CDR1 MNHNY, CDR2 SVGAGI (reference sequence). V lost 8 bases, J lost 2 bases, and 13 bases lay in between. CDR3 length equals 13 residues. The DNA of the CDR3 is TGTGCCAGCGAGGGGGGATTGGCCTACGAGCAGTACTTC. This codes for CASEGGLAYEQYF.

This clonotype has a single count. A much larger clone sits a single nucleotide away, making a read error possible. This chain joins TRBV27 and TRBJ1-5; D uncertain. Looked up from germline, CDR1 is MNHEY and CDR2 is SMNVEV (reference sequence). The CDR3 runs 13 residues. CDR3 protein: CASSFNSVQPQQF. CDR3 in DNA: TGTGCCAGCAGTTTTAACAGTGTTCAGCCCCAGCAGTTT.

In this sample, this clonotype turned up many times. The rearrangement uses TRBV25-1 and TRBJ1-1, with a weak D call TRBD1 (6 bases). Germline V CDR1 and CDR2: MGHDK, SYGVNS. V lost 4 bases and J lost 8, with 11 bases in between. This CDR3 contains 12 residues. CDR3 in DNA: TGTGCCAGCAGTGGCAATACAGGGGAAGCTTTCTTT. It yields the protein CASSGNTGEAFF.